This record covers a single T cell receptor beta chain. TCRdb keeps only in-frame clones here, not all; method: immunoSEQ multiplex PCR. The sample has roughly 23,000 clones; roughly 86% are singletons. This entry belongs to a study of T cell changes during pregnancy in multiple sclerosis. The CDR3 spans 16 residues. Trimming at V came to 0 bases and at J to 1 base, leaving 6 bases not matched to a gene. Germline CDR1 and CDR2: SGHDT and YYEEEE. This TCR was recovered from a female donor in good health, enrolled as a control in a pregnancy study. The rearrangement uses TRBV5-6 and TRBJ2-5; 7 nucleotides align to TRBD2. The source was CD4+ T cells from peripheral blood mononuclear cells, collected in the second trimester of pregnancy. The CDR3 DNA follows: TGTGCCAGCAGCTTGGGGGCGCTAGCGGTCCAAGAGACCCAGTACTTC. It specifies CASSLGALAVQETQYF.